This TCR beta chain originates from a study of blood T cell repertoires in COVID-19. Looking at the study overall: Samples taken during acute and convalescent COVID-19 were collected in the United States, Italy and Spain. T cells, B-cell-depleted T cells, or PBMCs supplied cDNA or gDNA.

Profiling relied on immunoSEQ multiplex PCR, and the TCRdb table lists in-frame clones only, not all of them. The sample includes approximately 70,000 clones, about 93% of them seen just once. Looked up from germline, CDR1 is MDHEN and CDR2 is SYDVKM. CDR3 size: 15 residues. J was trimmed by 8 bases and V by 3 bases; bases with no gene match: 12. This TCR came from a human donor in a cohort sampled during active COVID-19. What was sequenced was peripheral blood. This chain uses TRBV28 with TRBJ1-2, with TRBD1 identical over 7 bases. Written as DNA, the CDR3 is TGTGCCAGCAGTTTTGGGCCAGGGGGGAATAGCGGCTACACCTTC. Translating gives CASSFGPGGNSGYTF.